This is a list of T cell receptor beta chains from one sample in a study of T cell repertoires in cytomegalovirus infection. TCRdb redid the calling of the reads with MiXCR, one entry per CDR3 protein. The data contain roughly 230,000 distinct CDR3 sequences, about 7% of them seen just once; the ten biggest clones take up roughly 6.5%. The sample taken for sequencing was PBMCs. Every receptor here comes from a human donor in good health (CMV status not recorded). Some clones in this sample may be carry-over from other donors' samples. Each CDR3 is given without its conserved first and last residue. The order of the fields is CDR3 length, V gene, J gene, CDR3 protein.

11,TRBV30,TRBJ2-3,VWGGGNTDTQY
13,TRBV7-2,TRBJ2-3,ASSLGLIGTDTQY
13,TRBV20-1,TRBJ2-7,SAKPLGYNSYEQY
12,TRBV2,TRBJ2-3,ASRGGTGTDTQY
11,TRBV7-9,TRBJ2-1,ASSYRAGNEQF
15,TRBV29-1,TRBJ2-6,SVSDRGQSEGANVLT
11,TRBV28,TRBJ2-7,ASAPPGTYEQY
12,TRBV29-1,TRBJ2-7,SAQHRGGGNEQY
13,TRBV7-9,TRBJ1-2,ASSSPPGEGGGYT
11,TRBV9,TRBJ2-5,ASSGIGWETQY
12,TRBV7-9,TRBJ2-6,ASSLATGANVLT
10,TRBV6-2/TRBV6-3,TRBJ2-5,ASSYWDETQY
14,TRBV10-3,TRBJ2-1,AISEGAGGIYNEQF
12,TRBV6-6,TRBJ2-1,ASSYSTTVNEEF
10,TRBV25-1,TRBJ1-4,ASTTADEKLF
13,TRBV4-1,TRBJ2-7,ASSQEGQGRYEQY
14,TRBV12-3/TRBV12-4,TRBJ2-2,ASSRYGGAVTGELF
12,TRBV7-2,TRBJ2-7,ASSFTGGSYEQY
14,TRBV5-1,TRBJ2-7,ASSWRGQGVVHEQY
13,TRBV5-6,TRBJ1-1,ASSLPGQMNTEAF
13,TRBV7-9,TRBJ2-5,ASSSPRGAGETQY
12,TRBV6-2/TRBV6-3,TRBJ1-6,ASRTGHSDSPLH
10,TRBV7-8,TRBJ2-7,ASSLPFYEQY
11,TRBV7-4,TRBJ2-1,ASSLARGGEQF
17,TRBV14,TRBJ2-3,ASSQGASGGAASTDTQY
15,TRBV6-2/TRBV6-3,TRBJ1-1,ASSPPRWGRVNTEAF
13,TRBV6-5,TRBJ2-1,ASSPGLDSYNEQF
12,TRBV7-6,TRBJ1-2,ASSSVAGGYGYT
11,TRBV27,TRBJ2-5,ASSSRGPETQY
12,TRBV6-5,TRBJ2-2,ASSYSLSLGELF
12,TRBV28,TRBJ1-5,ASSRGGTDQPQH
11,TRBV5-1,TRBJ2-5,ASSQTSTETQY
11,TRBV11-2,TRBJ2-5,ASSPGWRETQY
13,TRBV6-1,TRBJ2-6,ASRGGGSWANVLT
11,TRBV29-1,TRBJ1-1,SVGDRGLFEAF
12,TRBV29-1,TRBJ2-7,SVEDPGRTYEQY
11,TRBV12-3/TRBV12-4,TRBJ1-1,ASRYTTGAEAF
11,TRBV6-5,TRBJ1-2,ATRRDSNYGYT
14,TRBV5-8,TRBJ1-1,ASSLDAGRSGTEAF
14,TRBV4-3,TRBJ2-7,ASSLGTSGATYEQY
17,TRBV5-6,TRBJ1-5,ASSSRGVLSSFGNQPQH
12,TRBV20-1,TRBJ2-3,SARKPVTTDTQY
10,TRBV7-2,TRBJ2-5,ASSSSQETQY
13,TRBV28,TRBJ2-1,ASSGFSGGVNEQF
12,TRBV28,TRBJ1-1,ASSLGPRYTEAF
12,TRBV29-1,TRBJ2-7,SVEIAGRTYEQY
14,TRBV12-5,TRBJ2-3,ASGLEPPGPGYTQY
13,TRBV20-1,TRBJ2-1,SARDGAGGYNEQF
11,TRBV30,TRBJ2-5,AWTPSGSETQY
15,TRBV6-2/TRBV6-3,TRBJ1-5,ASSTAGGVLGNQPQH
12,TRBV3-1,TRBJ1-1,ASSQGYLETEAF
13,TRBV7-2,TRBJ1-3,ASRADWSSGNTIY
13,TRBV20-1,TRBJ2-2,SARDRRKNTGELF
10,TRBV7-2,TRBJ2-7,ASSLARGEQY
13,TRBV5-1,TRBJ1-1,ASSLLQGSDTEAF
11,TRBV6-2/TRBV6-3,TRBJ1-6,ASSFRGGSPLH